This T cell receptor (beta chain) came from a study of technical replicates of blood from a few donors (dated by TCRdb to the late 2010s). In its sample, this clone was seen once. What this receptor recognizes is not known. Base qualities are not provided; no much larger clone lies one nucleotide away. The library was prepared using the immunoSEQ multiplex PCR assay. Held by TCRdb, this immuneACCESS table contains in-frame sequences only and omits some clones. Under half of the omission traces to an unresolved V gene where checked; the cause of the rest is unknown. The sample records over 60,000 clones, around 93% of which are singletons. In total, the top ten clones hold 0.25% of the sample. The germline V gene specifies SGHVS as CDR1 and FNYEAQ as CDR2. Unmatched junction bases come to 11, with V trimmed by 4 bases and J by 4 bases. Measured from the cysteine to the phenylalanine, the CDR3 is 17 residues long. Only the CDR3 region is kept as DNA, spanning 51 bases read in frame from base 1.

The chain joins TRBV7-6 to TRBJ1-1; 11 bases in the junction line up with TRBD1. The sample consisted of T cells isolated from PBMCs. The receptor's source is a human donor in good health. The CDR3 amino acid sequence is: CASSSRRGGQGGTEAFF. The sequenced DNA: TGTGCCAGCAGCTCTCGGCGGGGGGGACAGGGGGGCACTGAAGCTTTCTTT.